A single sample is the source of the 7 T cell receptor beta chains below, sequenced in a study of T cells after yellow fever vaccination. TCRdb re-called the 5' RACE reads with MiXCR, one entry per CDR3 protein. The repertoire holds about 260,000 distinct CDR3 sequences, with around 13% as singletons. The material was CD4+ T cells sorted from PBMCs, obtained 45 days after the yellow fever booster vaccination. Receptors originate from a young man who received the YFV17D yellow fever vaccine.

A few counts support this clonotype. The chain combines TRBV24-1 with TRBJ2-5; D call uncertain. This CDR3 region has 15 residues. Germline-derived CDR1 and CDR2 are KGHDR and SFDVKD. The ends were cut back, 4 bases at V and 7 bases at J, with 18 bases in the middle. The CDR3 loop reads CATSDPTDGKGTQYF. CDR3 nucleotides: TGTGCCACCAGTGACCCAACGGACGGAAAAGGGACCCAGTACTTC.

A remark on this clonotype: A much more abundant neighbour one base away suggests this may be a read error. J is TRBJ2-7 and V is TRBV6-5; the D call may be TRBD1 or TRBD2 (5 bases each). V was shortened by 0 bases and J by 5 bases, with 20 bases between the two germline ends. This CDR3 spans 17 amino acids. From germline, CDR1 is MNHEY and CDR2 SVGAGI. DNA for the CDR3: TGTGCCAGCAGTTACTCCGTATTTACTATCGGGACCCACGAGCAGTACTTC. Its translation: CASSYSVFTIGTHEQYF.

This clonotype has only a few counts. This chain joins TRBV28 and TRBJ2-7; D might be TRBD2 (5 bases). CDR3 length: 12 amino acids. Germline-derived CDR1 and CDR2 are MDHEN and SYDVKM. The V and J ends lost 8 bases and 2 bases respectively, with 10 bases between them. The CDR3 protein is CASGGGPYEQYF. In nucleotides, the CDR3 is TGTGCCAGCGGAGGTGGCCCCTACGAGCAGTACTTC. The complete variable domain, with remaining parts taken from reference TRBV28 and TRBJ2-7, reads DVKVTQSSRYLVKRTGEKVFLECVQDMDHENMFWYRQDPGLGLRLIYFSYDVKMKEKGDIPEGYSVSREKKERFSLILESASTNQTSMYLCASGGGPYEQYFGPGTRLTVT.

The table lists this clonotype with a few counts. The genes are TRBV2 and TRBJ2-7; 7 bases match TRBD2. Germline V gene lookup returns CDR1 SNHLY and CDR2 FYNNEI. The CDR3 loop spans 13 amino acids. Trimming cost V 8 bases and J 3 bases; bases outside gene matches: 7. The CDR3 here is CASRYREVYEQYF. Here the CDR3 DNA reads TGTGCCAGCCGTTACCGGGAGGTCTACGAGCAGTACTTC.

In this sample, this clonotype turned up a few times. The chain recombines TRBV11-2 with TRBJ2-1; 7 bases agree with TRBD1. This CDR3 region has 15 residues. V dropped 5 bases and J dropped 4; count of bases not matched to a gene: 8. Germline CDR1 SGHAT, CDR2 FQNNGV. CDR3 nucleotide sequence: TGTGCCAGCAGCCCAACGACAGGGTGGTACAATGAGCAGTTCTTC. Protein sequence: CASSPTTGWYNEQFF.

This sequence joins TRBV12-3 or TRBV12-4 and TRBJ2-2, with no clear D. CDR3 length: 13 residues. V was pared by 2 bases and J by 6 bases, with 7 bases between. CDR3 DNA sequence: TGTGCCAGCAGTTTATTATCCGCCGGGGAGCTGTTTTTT. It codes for CASSLLSAGELFF.

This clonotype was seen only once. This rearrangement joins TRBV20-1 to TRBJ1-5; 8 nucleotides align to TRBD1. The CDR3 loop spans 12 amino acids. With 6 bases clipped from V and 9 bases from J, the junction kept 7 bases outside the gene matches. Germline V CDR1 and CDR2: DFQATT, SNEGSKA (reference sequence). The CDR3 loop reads CSAGQGGSPQHF. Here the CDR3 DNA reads TGCAGTGCCGGACAGGGTGGTTCGCCCCAGCATTTT.